This T cell receptor (beta chain) derives from a study of blood T cell repertoires in COVID-19. Profiling relied on immunoSEQ multiplex PCR, and the TCRdb table lists in-frame clones only, not all of them. This sample yields about 410,000 clones, of which approximately 90% are seen a single time; approximately 1.4% belongs to the top ten. The CDR3 extends over 16 amino acids. V was trimmed by 1 base and J by 3 bases, leaving 13 bases between them. This sequence originates from a woman in her thirties with active or convalescent COVID-19. V and J are TRBV23-1 and TRBJ1-5, with D possibly matching TRBD1 (5 bases). TRBV23-1 is flagged as an ORF with uncertain function. Input material: peripheral blood. The CDR3, as DNA: TGCGCCAGCAGTCAATTGGAAAGGGGCCTCAATCAGCCCCAGCATTTT. It codes for CASSQLERGLNQPQHF.